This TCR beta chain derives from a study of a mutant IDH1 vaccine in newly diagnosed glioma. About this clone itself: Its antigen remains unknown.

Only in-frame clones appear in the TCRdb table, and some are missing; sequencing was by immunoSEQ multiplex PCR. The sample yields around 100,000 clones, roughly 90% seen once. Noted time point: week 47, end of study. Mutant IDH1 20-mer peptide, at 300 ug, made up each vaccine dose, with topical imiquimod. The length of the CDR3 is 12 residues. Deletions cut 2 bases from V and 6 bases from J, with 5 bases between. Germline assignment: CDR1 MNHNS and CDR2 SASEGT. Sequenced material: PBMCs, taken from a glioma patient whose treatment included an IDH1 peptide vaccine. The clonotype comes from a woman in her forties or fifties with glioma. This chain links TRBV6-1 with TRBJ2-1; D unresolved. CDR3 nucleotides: TGTGCCAGCAGTGAACGAGCCAATGAGCAGTTCTTC. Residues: CASSERANEQFF.